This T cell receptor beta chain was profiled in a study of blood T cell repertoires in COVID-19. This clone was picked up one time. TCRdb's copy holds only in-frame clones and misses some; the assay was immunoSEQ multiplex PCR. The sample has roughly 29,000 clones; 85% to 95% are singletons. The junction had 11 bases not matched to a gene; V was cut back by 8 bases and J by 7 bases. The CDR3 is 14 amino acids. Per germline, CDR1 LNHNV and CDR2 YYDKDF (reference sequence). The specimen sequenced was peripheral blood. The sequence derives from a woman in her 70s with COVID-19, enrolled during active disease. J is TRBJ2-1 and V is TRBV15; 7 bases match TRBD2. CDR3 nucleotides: TGTGCCACCGCCCCTAGCGGTATTCTGAATGAGCAGTTCTTC. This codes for CATAPSGILNEQFF.